Following are 21 T cell receptor beta chains from one sample sequenced in a study of shared clonotypes between healthy human individuals. The method was immunoSEQ multiplex PCR; TCRdb's version includes in-frame clones alone and lacks a portion of them. The sample consists of roughly 590,000 clones, around 95% of them appearing once. Naive CD8 isolation took CD45RO-negative cells positively selected for CCR7 and excluded terminally differentiated effector memory CD45RA+ cells. The sequenced sample consisted of naive CD8+ T cells sorted from blood. The receptors come from a woman in her thirties in good health.

This clone showed up just a few times. This rearrangement joins TRBV28 to TRBJ2-7, with unresolved D. The CDR3 extends over 12 amino acids. Trimming removed 6 bases at V and 6 bases at J, with 12 bases between. CDR1 is MDHEN, CDR2 SYDVKM, per germline. CDR3 nucleotide sequence: TGTGCCAGCAGATCCGGAGTGGGCGAGCAGTACTTC. This translates into CASRSGVGEQYF.

This clone appeared a single time. The rearrangement joins TRBV27 to TRBJ2-3, with a possible D match to TRBD2 (6 bases). V gave up 1 base and J gave up 3 bases, with 11 bases separating them. Germline loops: CDR1 MNHEY, CDR2 SMNVEV (reference sequence). The CDR3 is 15 residues long. The CDR3, as DNA: TGTGCCAGCAGTTTATATAGGCTAGCGACAGATACGCAGTATTTT. Its protein is CASSLYRLATDTQYF.

The chain uses TRBV28 and TRBJ2-7; 8 nucleotides agree with TRBD2. Per the germline V gene, CDR1 is MDHEN and CDR2 is SYDVKM. The trim removed 6 bases at V and 5 bases at J, leaving 9 bases unmatched. This CDR3 is 14 amino acids long. The CDR3 protein is CASREAGEGDEQYF. CDR3 in DNA: TGTGCCAGCAGAGAAGCGGGAGAAGGAGACGAGCAGTACTTC.

This sequence joins TRBV12-5 and TRBJ2-1; D ambiguous. The V end was cut by 7 bases, the J end by 4 bases, with 11 bases between. CDR3 size: 13 residues. Germline assignment: CDR1 LGHNT and CDR2 FRNRAP. The CDR3: CASAATRYNEQFF. Here the CDR3 DNA reads TGTGCTAGTGCTGCGACCCGGTACAATGAGCAGTTCTTC.

This chain uses TRBV6-5 with TRBJ1-1; D possibly corresponds to TRBD1 (6 bases). V dropped 6 bases and J dropped 4 bases, with 15 bases sitting between them. CDR1 and CDR2 (germline): MNHEY, SVGAGI. The CDR3 has 14 amino acids. CDR3 amino acids: CASRIQGSSTEAFF. CDR3 DNA sequence: TGTGCCAGCAGAATACAGGGTTCGTCCACTGAAGCTTTCTTT.

This rearrangement joins TRBV27 to TRBJ2-7; D possibly matches TRBD1 or TRBD2 (5 bases each). CDR3 size: 15 residues. Germline V CDR1 and CDR2: MNHEY, SMNVEV (reference sequence). V was cut by 8 bases and J by 0 bases, with 17 bases left in between. CDR3 in DNA: TGTGCCAGCGCTTCCCCCCAGGGAGCCTCCTACGAGCAGTACTTC. Its translation: CASASPQGASYEQYF.

The J gene is TRBJ1-2, the V gene TRBV5-1; 7 nucleotides match TRBD1. Trimming took 0 bases from V and 9 from J; bases not matched to a gene: 5. Germline lookup yields CDR1 SGHRS and CDR2 YFSETQ. This CDR3 is 13 amino acids long. The CDR3 reads CASSLGQGLSYTF. The CDR3 nucleotides read TGCGCCAGCAGCTTGGGACAGGGCCTGAGCTACACCTTC.

The V call is TRBV15, the J call TRBJ2-7; no reliable D call. The germline gives CDR1 LNHNV, CDR2 YYDKDF (reference sequence). Trimming removed 4 bases from V and 2 bases from J, with 9 bases in between. The length of the CDR3 is 13 residues. The CDR3, as DNA: TGTGCCACCAGCAATACAGACGCCTACGAGCAGTACTTC. It yields the protein CATSNTDAYEQYF.

The J gene is TRBJ2-2, the V gene TRBV27, with 11 bases that match TRBD1. J gave up 7 bases and V 3 bases, and 4 bases lay outside the gene matches. The CDR3 is 15 amino acids. Germline-derived CDR1 and CDR2 are MNHEY and SMNVEV (reference sequence). As DNA, the CDR3 is TGTGCCAGCAGTTTTGGACAGGGGGCGGGCGGGGAGCTGTTTTTT. It specifies CASSFGQGAGGELFF.

The chain employs TRBV29-1 and TRBJ2-3; 10 positions agree with TRBD2. Trimming took 2 bases from V and 2 from J; bases not matched to a gene: 7. The CDR3 is made up of 16 amino acids. Germline CDR1 SQVTM, CDR2 ANQGSEA. The CDR3 bases are TGCAGCGTTGAACATGGGACTAGCGACAACACAGATACGCAGTATTTT. It is translated as CSVEHGTSDNTDTQYF.

The rearrangement links TRBV9 to TRBJ2-4; possible D gene TRBD2, 6 bases. The germline CDR1 and CDR2 sequences are SGDLS and YYNGEE. The V end was cut by 0 bases, the J end by 7 bases, with 17 bases between. This CDR3 has 16 amino acids. CDR3 residues: CASSVGSGLSGNIQYF. The CDR3 nucleotides read TGTGCCAGCAGCGTAGGTAGCGGACTCTCTGGGAACATTCAGTACTTC.

J is TRBJ1-5 and V is TRBV23-1, with D tentatively TRBD1 (5 bases). TRBV23-1 is sorted into the ORF group, with uncertain function. The V end was cut by 2 bases, the J end by 10 bases, with 24 bases between. CDR3 length: 17 amino acids. CDR3 loop: CASSQKKGWDWRCPQHF. The CDR3 DNA reads TGCGCCAGCAGTCAAAAAAAGGGGTGGGACTGGCGGTGTCCCCAGCATTTT.

A single count supports this clone. The J gene is TRBJ1-1, the V gene TRBV9; 11 nucleotides match TRBD1. The CDR3 has 16 residues. Germline V gene data show CDR1 as SGDLS and CDR2 as YYNGEE. Trimming cost V 3 bases and J 5 bases; bases outside gene matches: 9. Here the CDR3 reads CASSAMWDRGKTEAFF. The CDR3 DNA reads as TGTGCCAGCAGCGCCATGTGGGACAGGGGGAAAACTGAAGCTTTCTTT.

The chain employs TRBV10-2 and TRBJ2-1; 8 bases fit TRBD2. The V and J ends lost 2 bases and 12 bases, in that order; junction bases with no gene match: 15. Germline CDR1 is WSHSY and CDR2 is SAAADI. The CDR3 covers 16 residues. CDR3 protein: CASSEPQREQSRRQFF. The CDR3 DNA is TGCGCCAGCAGTGAGCCACAGCGGGAGCAGTCAAGGCGGCAGTTCTTC.

The chain recombines TRBV14 with TRBJ2-1; no reliable D call. The V end was cut by 5 bases, the J end by 1 base, with 12 bases between. There are 15 residues in the CDR3. CDR1 and CDR2 from the germline V gene are SGHDN and FVKESK. The DNA for the CDR3 is TGTGCCAGCAGCAAGACCCCTGGATCCTACAATGAGCAGTTCTTC. The encoded protein is CASSKTPGSYNEQFF.

The chain recombines TRBV25-1 with TRBJ1-3; D gene unclear. The CDR3 extends over 12 amino acids. Trimming shortened V by 3 bases and J by 4 bases, and 4 bases separated the two germline ends. From germline, CDR1 is MGHDK and CDR2 SYGVNS. The CDR3 bases are TGTGCCAGCAGTGACCAGGGAAACACCATATATTTT. Amino acid sequence: CASSDQGNTIYF. Full variable domain (missing parts from reference TRBV25-1 and TRBJ1-3): EADIYQTPRYLVIGTGKKITLECSQTMGHDKMYWYQQDPGMELHLIHYSYGVNSTEKGDLSSESTVSRIRTEHFPLTLESARPSHTSQYLCASSDQGNTIYFGEGSWLTVV.

The rearrangement uses TRBV15 and TRBJ2-7; possible D gene TRBD1, 5 bases. The V gene's germline CDR1 is LNHNV and CDR2 YYDKDF (reference sequence). Deletions cut 4 bases from V and 1 base from J, with 11 bases between. This CDR3 comprises 14 residues. The chain's CDR3 is CATSTHAGSYEQYF. CDR3 nucleotide sequence: TGTGCCACCAGCACCCACGCAGGGTCCTACGAGCAGTACTTC.

The chain links TRBV11-2 to TRBJ2-1; TRBD2 agrees at 11 bases. This CDR3 is built from 16 residues. Trimming cost V 4 bases and J 3 bases; bases outside gene matches: 5. Germline V gene lookup returns CDR1 SGHAT and CDR2 FQNNGV. CDR3 sequence (DNA): TGTGCCAGCAGCTGGTCAGGACTAGCGGGCTACAATGAGCAGTTCTTC. Amino acids: CASSWSGLAGYNEQFF.

This chain links TRBV27 with TRBJ2-1; D gene unclear. Trimming left V 5 bases short and J 2 bases short, with 7 bases between. CDR1 is MNHEY, CDR2 SMNVEV, per germline (reference sequence). The CDR3 contains 13 residues. The CDR3 sequence: CASSPIPYNEQFF. The CDR3, as DNA: TGTGCCAGCAGTCCCATCCCCTACAATGAGCAGTTCTTC.

V usage is TRBV13 and J usage is TRBJ2-2; D possibly corresponds to TRBD2 (5 bases). This CDR3 has 16 residues. Germline CDR1 and CDR2: PRHDT and FYEKMQ (reference sequence). The V and J ends lost 4 bases and 1 base respectively, with 13 bases between them. For the CDR3, the DNA is TGTGCCAGCAGCTACAGCGGATATGGGAACACCGGGGAGCTGTTTTTT. Its translation is CASSYSGYGNTGELFF.

The chain carries TRBV5-6 and TRBJ2-7, with D perhaps TRBD1 (7 bases). Trimming removed 6 bases from V and 6 bases from J, with 22 bases in between. The CDR3 consists of 15 residues. Germline CDR1 reads SGHDT; CDR2 reads YYEEEE. In DNA form, the CDR3 reads TGTGCCAGCACCTTCAGGGGGGCAGGTGAGAGCGAGCAGTACTTC. Its translation is CASTFRGAGESEQYF.